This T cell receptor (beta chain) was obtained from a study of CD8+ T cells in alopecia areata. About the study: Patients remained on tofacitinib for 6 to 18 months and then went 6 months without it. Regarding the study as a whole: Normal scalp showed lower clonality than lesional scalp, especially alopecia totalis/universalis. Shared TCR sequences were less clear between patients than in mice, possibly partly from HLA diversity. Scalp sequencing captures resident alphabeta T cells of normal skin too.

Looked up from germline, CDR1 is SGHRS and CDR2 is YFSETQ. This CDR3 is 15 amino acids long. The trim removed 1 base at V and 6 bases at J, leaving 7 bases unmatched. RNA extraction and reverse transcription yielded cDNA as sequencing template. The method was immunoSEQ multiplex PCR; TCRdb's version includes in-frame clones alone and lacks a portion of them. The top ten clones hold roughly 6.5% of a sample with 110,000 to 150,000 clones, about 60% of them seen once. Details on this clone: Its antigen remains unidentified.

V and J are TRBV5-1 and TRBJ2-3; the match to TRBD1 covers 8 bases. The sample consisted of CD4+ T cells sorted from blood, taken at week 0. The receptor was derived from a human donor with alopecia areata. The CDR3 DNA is TGCGCCAGCAGCTTGTTCGGACAGGGAGGCGATACGCAGTATTTT. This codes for CASSLFGQGGDTQYF.